This T cell receptor (beta chain) is from a study of blood T cell repertoires in COVID-19 (dated by TCRdb to the early 2020s). At the level of the whole study: Collaborator samples came from the United States, Italy and Spain and covered acute and convalescent phases of COVID-19. The material from the prospective study consisted of cDNA or gDNA derived from T cells, B-cell-depleted T cells, or PBMCs. The dataset comprised deeply sampled blood TCRbeta repertoires from subjects exposed to, actively infected with, or recovered from COVID-19. A freely available public database, intended as a resource for researchers studying the immune response to SARS-CoV-2, is where the repertoires were released. The samples were drawn from two sources: the first 160 participants of the ongoing ImmuneRACE study, and over 1,000 subjects contributed by 6 global collaborators. A de-identified subject ID, COVID-19 status, age in years and sex were almost always included in the sample metadata. HLA class I and class II types, where available, came from metadata supplied by the sample provider rather than from assay-based typing. General findings and caveats noted by the study authors: How much clinical and demographic metadata was included differed by source and by participant, and the metadata was provided uncurated.

The immunoSEQ Assay, a bias-controlled multiplex PCR, was used to amplify TCRbeta CDR3 regions from genomic DNA. Processing in the source paper ran as follows. The number of nucleated cells in each sample was estimated from the amplification of reference gene primers within the assay. To quantify the absolute abundance of each unique TCRbeta CDR3 rearrangement, sequence reads were collapsed and filtered. For each sample, productive Simpson clonality was calculated by taking the square root of Simpson's diversity index across productive rearrangements. TCRdb re-hosts the immuneACCESS table, in-frame sequences only. Its copies lack some clones; in the studies checked, an unresolved V gene accounts for under half of them, and the cause for the rest is not known. Clone size and V and J calls were adopted from that table, with D and trimming inferred from the DNA. A total of 200,000 to 300,000 clones appear in this sample, just under 85% of them only once. Roughly a tenth of the sample is taken by the ten largest.

Each collaborating institution followed its own protocols to collect whole blood in K2EDTA tubes. For TCRbeta analysis, collaborators shipped samples as frozen whole blood, isolated PBMCs, or DNA extracted from either of those sample types. To note about this clone: Which antigen it targets is not known. One base away there is no much larger clone; base qualities are not given.

Specimen: peripheral blood. The source is a woman of 80 years or more with acute or convalescent COVID-19.

The DNA sequence is as follows: TGTGCCAGCAGCTTTGGGGCCTCAGATACGCAGTATTTT. This gives the protein CASSFGASDTQYF. Here the chain combines TRBV3-1 (or the pseudogene TRBV3-2) and TRBJ2-3, and TRBD1 may be the D gene, going by 5 matching bases. The CDR3 has 13 amino acids, counting the end cysteine and phenylalanine. Only the CDR3 part of the read is kept: 39 bases, read in frame from the first base. CDR1 LGHDT and CDR2 YNNKEL were looked up in the germline V gene (reference sequence). Trimming at the junction amounts to 5 bases on V and 4 bases on J, and the germline ends lie 10 bases apart.